A selection of T cell receptor beta chains follows, all from one sample in a study of blood T cell repertoires in COVID-19. Repertoires were generated with immunoSEQ multiplex PCR, while TCRdb's copy carries only in-frame clones and drops some. The data show about 98,000 clones, around 90% seen once. The sequenced sample was peripheral blood. These receptors were collected from a man between 65 and 85 years old with acute or convalescent COVID-19. The CDR3 runs from the conserved cysteine through the conserved F or W. The D gene is left open where the match is weak. For some rows the clone size is stated as once, few or many, or as a class when expanded; others skip it.

V: TRBV6-1; J: TRBJ2-3; D: TRBD2; size: .; DNA: TGTGCCAGCAGTGACCCTAGCGGGGAAACAGATACGCAGTATTTT; CDR3: CASSDPSGETDTQYF
V: TRBV19; J: TRBJ1-5; D: TRBD1; size: once; DNA: TGTGCCAGTAGTCCCCCAACAGGGGGCCTTCAGCCCCAGCATTTT; CDR3: CASSPPTGGLQPQHF
V: TRBV18; J: TRBJ1-1; D: .; size: .; DNA: TGTGCCAGCTCACCAACAGGGTACGGGGTGAACACTGAAGCTTTCTTT; CDR3: CASSPTGYGVNTEAFF
V: TRBV9; J: TRBJ1-2; D: TRBD1; size: .; DNA: TGTGCCAGCAGCGTCACGGGACAGGGGGCGAGGTATGGCTACACCTTC; CDR3: CASSVTGQGARYGYTF
V: TRBV18; J: TRBJ1-2; D: .; size: .; DNA: TGTGCCAGCTCACAGGATGGGGCTGGCTACACCTTC; CDR3: CASSQDGAGYTF
V: TRBV4-1; J: TRBJ1-4; D: .; size: .; DNA: TGCGCCAGCAGCCGGGGCACTGCAACTAATGAAAAACTGTTTTTT; CDR3: CASSRGTATNEKLFF
V: TRBV7-9; J: TRBJ1-3; D: .; size: .; DNA: TGTGCCAGCAGCTTGCACGCGGGGTCCTCTGGAAACACCATATATTTT; CDR3: CASSLHAGSSGNTIYF
V: TRBV5-1; J: TRBJ1-2; D: .; size: .; DNA: TGCGCCAGCAGCTTGGACGGAGTCCCTAACTATGGCTACACCTTC; CDR3: CASSLDGVPNYGYTF
V: TRBV5-1; J: TRBJ1-4; D: .; size: .; DNA: TGCGCCAGCAGCTTGGGGACAGCCGGGGGGGAAAAACTGTTTTTT; CDR3: CASSLGTAGGEKLFF
V: TRBV9; J: TRBJ1-2; D: .; size: .; DNA: TGTGCCAGCAGCGTAGCTCAGGCCCTACAGAGTGGCTACACCTTC; CDR3: CASSVAQALQSGYTF
V: TRBV10-3; J: TRBJ1-6; D: .; size: few; DNA: TGTGCCATCGCCGACACGCATAATTCACCCCTCCACTTT; CDR3: CAIADTHNSPLHF
V: TRBV25-1; J: TRBJ2-5; D: TRBD1; size: .; DNA: TGTGCCAGCAGTGATTCCCTCGGACAGGGTCGAGAGACCCAGTACTTC; CDR3: CASSDSLGQGRETQYF
V: TRBV6-6; J: TRBJ1-5; D: TRBD1; size: .; DNA: TGTGCCAGCAGTACGGGGACAGTTCGAAGCAATCAGCCCCAGCATTTT; CDR3: CASSTGTVRSNQPQHF
V: TRBV3-1/TRBV3-2; J: TRBJ2-1; D: TRBD2; size: .; DNA: TGTGCCAGCAGCCAAGATCGACAGCGGGGGGGCCCCAATGAGCAGTTCTTC; CDR3: CASSQDRQRGGPNEQFF
V: TRBV27; J: TRBJ2-5; D: TRBD2; size: .; DNA: TGTGCCAGCAGTTTATCTCGGGGAGGGGAGACCCAGTACTTC; CDR3: CASSLSRGGETQYF
V: TRBV28; J: TRBJ1-5; D: .; size: .; DNA: TGTGCCAGCAGTTTAAAAGCAGGTGTCCAGCCCCAGCATTTT; CDR3: CASSLKAGVQPQHF
V: TRBV5-1; J: TRBJ2-1; D: TRBD1; size: .; DNA: TGCGCCAGCAGCTCCGGAGGCGGACAGGGCGGTGAGCAGTTCTTC; CDR3: CASSSGGGQGGEQFF
V: TRBV6-4; J: TRBJ2-1; D: .; size: few; DNA: TGTGCCAGCAGTGACGTGGCAGGCGGGCATGAGCAGTTCTTC; CDR3: CASSDVAGGHEQFF
V: TRBV28; J: TRBJ1-2; D: TRBD1; size: .; DNA: TGTGCCAGCAGCTCCGGGACAGACTATGGCTACACCTTC; CDR3: CASSSGTDYGYTF
V: TRBV6-1; J: TRBJ2-5; D: TRBD2; size: .; DNA: TGTGCCAGCAGTGAAGCGAGGGCGGGGGGTCCGCTTGGAGAGACCCAGTACTTC; CDR3: CASSEARAGGPLGETQYF
V: TRBV4-1; J: TRBJ1-2; D: TRBD1; size: .; DNA: TGCGCCAGCAGCCCCCCAACTGAACCGGGACAGGGGGCGCGGGAGGATGGCTACACCTTC; CDR3: CASSPPTEPGQGAREDGYTF
V: TRBV7-9; J: TRBJ1-4; D: .; size: .; DNA: TGTGCCAGCAGCCCCGCAGGGCAGCCTGAAAAACTGTTTTTT; CDR3: CASSPAGQPEKLFF
V: TRBV6-5; J: TRBJ1-1; D: .; size: .; DNA: TGTGCCAGCAGCGCCAGGTCGGTCACTGAAGCTTTCTTT; CDR3: CASSARSVTEAFF
V: TRBV19; J: TRBJ2-1; D: TRBD2; size: .; DNA: TGTGCCAGTACTGGACTAGCGGGGGTGAATGAGCAGTTCTTC; CDR3: CASTGLAGVNEQFF
V: TRBV24-1; J: TRBJ2-4; D: .; size: .; DNA: TGTGCCACCAGTGACCGTACAGGGAACGGAAACATTCAGTACTTC; CDR3: CATSDRTGNGNIQYF
V: TRBV18; J: TRBJ2-7; D: TRBD2; size: .; DNA: TGTGCCAGCTCACCCGGGACTAGCGGGGCAGTCGAGCAGTACTTC; CDR3: CASSPGTSGAVEQYF
V: TRBV6-5; J: TRBJ1-1; D: TRBD1; size: .; DNA: TGTGCCAGCGCGGGCCCGGGACAGCCGAACACTGAAGCTTTCTTT; CDR3: CASAGPGQPNTEAFF
V: TRBV7-2; J: TRBJ2-1; D: TRBD2; size: .; DNA: TGTGCCAGCAGCTTGAGTAGCGGGGGAGCCAATGAGCAGTTCTTC; CDR3: CASSLSSGGANEQFF
V: TRBV19; J: TRBJ2-1; D: TRBD1; size: .; DNA: TGTGCCAGTAGTATAGGCTTCGGGACAGGGGACAATGAGCAGTTCTTC; CDR3: CASSIGFGTGDNEQFF
V: TRBV5-1; J: TRBJ1-3; D: .; size: .; DNA: TGCGCCAGCAGCTTGGCCCCAGGGCCTGGAAACACCATATATTTT; CDR3: CASSLAPGPGNTIYF
V: TRBV7-9; J: TRBJ1-2; D: TRBD1; size: .; DNA: TGTGCCAGCAGCTCGCCCCCGGGACAGACTAACTATGGCTACACCTTC; CDR3: CASSSPPGQTNYGYTF
V: TRBV6-4; J: TRBJ1-1; D: .; size: .; DNA: TGTGCCAGCAGCCTACAGGTGAACACTGAAGCTTTCTTT; CDR3: CASSLQVNTEAFF
V: TRBV18; J: TRBJ2-1; D: TRBD1; size: .; DNA: TGTGCCAGCTCAAGGGACAGCTCGCGTGAGCAGTTCTTC; CDR3: CASSRDSSREQFF
V: TRBV5-1; J: TRBJ2-1; D: TRBD2; size: once; DNA: TGCGCCAGCAGCCATAGCGGGGGACGCCCCAATGAGCAGTTCTTC; CDR3: CASSHSGGRPNEQFF
V: TRBV2; J: TRBJ1-5; D: .; size: .; DNA: TGTGCCAGCAGTGAATGGGGGCGTAGCAATCAGCCCCAGCATTTT; CDR3: CASSEWGRSNQPQHF
V: TRBV3-1/TRBV3-2; J: TRBJ2-7; D: .; size: .; DNA: TGTGCCAGCAGCCAAGTGGCCGAGCAGTACTTC; CDR3: CASSQVAEQYF
V: TRBV10-1; J: TRBJ2-2; D: TRBD1; size: few; DNA: TGCGCCAGCAGTGCCGGGACAGGGGGCGGCGGGGAGCTGTTTTTT; CDR3: CASSAGTGGGGELFF
V: TRBV6-2/TRBV6-3; J: TRBJ2-2; D: TRBD1; size: .; DNA: TGTGCCAGCAGTTCAGGGGGCCACACCGGGGAGCTGTTTTTT; CDR3: CASSSGGHTGELFF
V: TRBV20-1; J: TRBJ1-3; D: .; size: once; DNA: TGCAGTGCTAGTACGGGAGGGGCTGGAAACACCATATATTTT; CDR3: CSASTGGAGNTIYF
V: TRBV7-3; J: TRBJ2-1; D: TRBD1; size: .; DNA: TGTGCCAGCAGCCTCAGCAGGGGGATCTACAATGAGCAGTTCTTC; CDR3: CASSLSRGIYNEQFF
V: TRBV5-1; J: TRBJ2-7; D: .; size: .; DNA: TGCGCCAGCAGCCCCCTGGGTGGGCGCCGCGAGCAGTACTTC; CDR3: CASSPLGGRREQYF
V: TRBV5-1; J: TRBJ1-2; D: .; size: .; DNA: TGCGCCAGCAGCTTAACCGGGACTGGGGGCTATGGCTACACCTTC; CDR3: CASSLTGTGGYGYTF
V: TRBV5-1; J: TRBJ1-3; D: .; size: .; DNA: TGCGCCAGCAGCTTGGCAGGGGGAAACACCATATATTTT; CDR3: CASSLAGGNTIYF
V: TRBV5-4; J: TRBJ2-2; D: TRBD2; size: .; DNA: TGTGCCAGCAGCTTTGTAGCGGGGGGCAGCGGGGAGCTGTTTTTT; CDR3: CASSFVAGGSGELFF
V: TRBV21-1; J: TRBJ1-1; D: .; size: .; DNA: TGTGCCAGCAGCAGCCCGGACAGGGGGTACACTGAAGCTTTCTTT; CDR3: CASSSPDRGYTEAFF
V: TRBV2; J: TRBJ1-2; D: TRBD1; size: .; DNA: TGTGCCAGCAGTGGGGAAGGACAGGGGGGCTACACCTTC; CDR3: CASSGEGQGGYTF
V: TRBV28; J: TRBJ1-6; D: TRBD1; size: .; DNA: TGTGCCAGCAGCCCCGACAGGGGGAGACCCCTCCACTTT; CDR3: CASSPDRGRPLHF
V: TRBV11-2; J: TRBJ1-2; D: TRBD1; size: .; DNA: TGTGCCAGCAGCTTAGGGGACAGGCCTTATGGCTACACCTTC; CDR3: CASSLGDRPYGYTF
V: TRBV15; J: TRBJ2-2; D: TRBD2; size: .; DNA: TGTGCCACCAGCAGGGATAGAAGCGTGGGAGGGCGGGAGCTGTTTTTT; CDR3: CATSRDRSVGGRELFF
V: TRBV19; J: TRBJ2-5; D: TRBD2; size: .; DNA: TGTGCCAGTAGTATCGGCGGCGGGGGGGATCAAGAGACCCAGTACTTC; CDR3: CASSIGGGGDQETQYF
V: TRBV25-1; J: TRBJ2-7; D: TRBD1; size: few; DNA: TGTGCCGACCGACAGGGTTACTACGAGCAGTACTTC; CDR3: CADRQGYYEQYF
V: TRBV6-4; J: TRBJ1-6; D: .; size: .; DNA: TGTGCCAGCAGTGAAGTAAGAGATTCACCCCTCCACTTT; CDR3: CASSEVRDSPLHF
V: TRBV29-1; J: TRBJ2-5; D: .; size: .; DNA: TGCAGCGGCAGGATTTGGGAGACCCAGTACTTC; CDR3: CSGRIWETQYF
V: TRBV28; J: TRBJ1-5; D: .; size: .; DNA: TGTGCCAGCAGCCTCTCCCGGGGGGGCAGGGGCAATCAGCCCCAGCATTTT; CDR3: CASSLSRGGRGNQPQHF
V: TRBV5-1; J: TRBJ1-5; D: TRBD1; size: .; DNA: TGCGCCAGCAGCCCGGGACAGGGCGCTCAGCCCCAGCATTTT; CDR3: CASSPGQGAQPQHF
V: TRBV6-6; J: TRBJ1-6; D: TRBD1; size: .; DNA: TGTGCCAGCAGGGACAGGGGTCATTCACCCCTCCACTTT; CDR3: CASRDRGHSPLHF
V: TRBV13; J: TRBJ1-4; D: .; size: .; DNA: TGTGCCAGCAGCGTACAGGGATCTAATGAAAAACTGTTTTTT; CDR3: CASSVQGSNEKLFF